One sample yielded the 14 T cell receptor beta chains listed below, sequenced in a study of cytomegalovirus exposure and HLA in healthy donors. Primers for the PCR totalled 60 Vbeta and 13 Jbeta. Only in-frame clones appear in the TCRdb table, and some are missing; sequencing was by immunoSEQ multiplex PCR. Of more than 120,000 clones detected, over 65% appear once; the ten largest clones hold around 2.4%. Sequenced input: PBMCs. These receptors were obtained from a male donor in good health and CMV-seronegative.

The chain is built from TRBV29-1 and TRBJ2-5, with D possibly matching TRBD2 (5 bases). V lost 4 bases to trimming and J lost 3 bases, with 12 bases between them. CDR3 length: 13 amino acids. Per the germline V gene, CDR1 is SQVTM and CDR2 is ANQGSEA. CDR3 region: CSVGARLKETQYF. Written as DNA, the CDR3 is TGCAGCGTTGGGGCCCGACTAAAAGAGACCCAGTACTTC.

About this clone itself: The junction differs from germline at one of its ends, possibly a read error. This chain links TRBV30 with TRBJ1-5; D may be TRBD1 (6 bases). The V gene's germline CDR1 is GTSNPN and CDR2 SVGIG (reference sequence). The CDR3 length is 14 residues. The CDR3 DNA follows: TGTGCCTGGACCCTTAAACAGGGAAATCGGCCCCAGCATTTT. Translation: CAWTLKQGNRPQHF.

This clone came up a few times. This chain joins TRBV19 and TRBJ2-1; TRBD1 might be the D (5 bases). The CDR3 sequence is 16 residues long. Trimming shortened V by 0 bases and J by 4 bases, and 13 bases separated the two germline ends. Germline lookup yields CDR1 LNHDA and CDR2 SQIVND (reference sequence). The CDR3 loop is CASSIDARAIYNEQFF. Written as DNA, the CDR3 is TGTGCCAGTAGTATAGACGCCAGGGCGATATACAATGAGCAGTTCTTC.

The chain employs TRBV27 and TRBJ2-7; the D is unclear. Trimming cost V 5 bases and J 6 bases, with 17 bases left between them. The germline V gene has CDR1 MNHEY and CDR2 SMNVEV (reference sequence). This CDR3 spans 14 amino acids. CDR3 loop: CASSPHSHLGEQYF. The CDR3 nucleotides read TGTGCCAGCAGTCCCCACTCCCACCTTGGCGAGCAGTACTTC.

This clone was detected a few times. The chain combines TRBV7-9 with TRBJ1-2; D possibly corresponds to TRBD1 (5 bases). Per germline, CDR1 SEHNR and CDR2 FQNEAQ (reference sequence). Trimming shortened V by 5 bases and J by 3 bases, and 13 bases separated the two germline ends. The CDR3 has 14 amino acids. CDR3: CASSPAGVDYGYTF. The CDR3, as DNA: TGTGCCAGCAGCCCTGCGGGGGTAGACTATGGCTACACCTTC.

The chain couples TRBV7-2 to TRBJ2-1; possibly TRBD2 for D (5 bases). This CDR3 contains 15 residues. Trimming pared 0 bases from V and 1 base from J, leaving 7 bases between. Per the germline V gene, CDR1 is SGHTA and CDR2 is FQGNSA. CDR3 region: CASSLAEGSYNEQFF. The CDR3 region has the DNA TGTGCCAGCAGCTTAGCAGAGGGATCCTACAATGAGCAGTTCTTC.

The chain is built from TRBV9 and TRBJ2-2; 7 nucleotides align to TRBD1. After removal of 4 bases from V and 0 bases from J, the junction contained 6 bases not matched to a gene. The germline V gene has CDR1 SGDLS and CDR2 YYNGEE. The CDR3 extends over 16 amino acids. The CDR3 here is CASSTGQVSNTGELFF. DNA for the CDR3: TGTGCCAGCAGCACCGGACAGGTCTCGAACACCGGGGAGCTGTTTTTT. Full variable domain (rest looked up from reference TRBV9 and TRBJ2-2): DSGVTQTPKHLITATGQRVTLRCSPRSGDLSVYWYQQSLDQGLQFLIQYYNGEERAKGNILERFSAQQFPDLHSELNLSSLELGDSALYFCASSTGQVSNTGELFFGEGSRLTVL.

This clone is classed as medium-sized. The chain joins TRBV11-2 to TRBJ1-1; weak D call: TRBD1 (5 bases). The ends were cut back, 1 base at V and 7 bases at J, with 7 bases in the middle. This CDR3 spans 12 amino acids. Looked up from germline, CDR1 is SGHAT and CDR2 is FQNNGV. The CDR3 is CASSLVGGEAFF. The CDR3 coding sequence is TGTGCCAGCAGCTTAGTCGGGGGTGAAGCTTTCTTT.

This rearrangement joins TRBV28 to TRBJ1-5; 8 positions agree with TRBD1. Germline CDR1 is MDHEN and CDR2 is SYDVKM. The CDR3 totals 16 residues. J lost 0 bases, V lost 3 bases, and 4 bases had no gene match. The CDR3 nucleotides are TGTGCCAGCAGTTTCAGCACAGGGGGTAGCAATCAGCCCCAGCATTTT. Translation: CASSFSTGGSNQPQHF.

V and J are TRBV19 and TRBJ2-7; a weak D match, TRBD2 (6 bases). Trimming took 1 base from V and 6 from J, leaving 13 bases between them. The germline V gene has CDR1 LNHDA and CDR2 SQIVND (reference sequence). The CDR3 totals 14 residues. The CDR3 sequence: CASSIAGAGGEQYF. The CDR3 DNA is TGTGCCAGTAGTATAGCTGGGGCCGGGGGCGAGCAGTACTTC.

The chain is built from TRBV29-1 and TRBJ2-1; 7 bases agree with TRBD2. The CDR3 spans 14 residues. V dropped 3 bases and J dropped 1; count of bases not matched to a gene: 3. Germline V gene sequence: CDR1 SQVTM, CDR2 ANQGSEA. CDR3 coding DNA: TGCAGCGTTGAGGCTAGCGGTTCCTACAATGAGCAGTTCTTC. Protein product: CSVEASGSYNEQFF.

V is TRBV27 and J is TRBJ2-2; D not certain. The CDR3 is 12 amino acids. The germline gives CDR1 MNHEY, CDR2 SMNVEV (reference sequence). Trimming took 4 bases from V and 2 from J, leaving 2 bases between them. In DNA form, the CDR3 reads TGTGCCAGCAGTTCAAACACCGGGGAGCTGTTTTTT. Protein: CASSSNTGELFF.

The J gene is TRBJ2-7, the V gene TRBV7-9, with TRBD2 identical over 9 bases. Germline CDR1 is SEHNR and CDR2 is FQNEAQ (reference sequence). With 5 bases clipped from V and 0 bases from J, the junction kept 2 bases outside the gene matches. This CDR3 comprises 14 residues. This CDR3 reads CASSPSGASYEQYF. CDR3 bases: TGTGCCAGCAGCCCTAGCGGGGCCTCCTACGAGCAGTACTTC.

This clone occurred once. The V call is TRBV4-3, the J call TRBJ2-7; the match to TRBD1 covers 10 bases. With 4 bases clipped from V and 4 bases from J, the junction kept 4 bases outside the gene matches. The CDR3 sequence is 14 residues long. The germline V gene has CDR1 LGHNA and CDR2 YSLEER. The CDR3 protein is CASSLGTGAYEQYF. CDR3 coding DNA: TGCGCCAGCAGCCTAGGGACAGGGGCGTACGAGCAGTACTTC.